This T cell receptor (beta chain) appears in the sequencing data of a study of blood T cell repertoires in COVID-19. Study-level background: T cells, B-cell-depleted T cells, or PBMCs provided the cDNA or gDNA that served as material.

Trimming took 5 bases from V and 2 from J, leaving 12 bases between them. Per the germline V gene, CDR1 is LNHDA and CDR2 is SQIVND (reference sequence). The CDR3 sequence is 14 residues long. Some clones are missing from TCRdb's copy, which holds only in-frame ones; the method was immunoSEQ multiplex PCR. The table has 150,000 or so clones, 80% to 90% seen once; the top ten hold roughly 6.6%. The gene calls are TRBV19 and TRBJ1-2, with D possibly matching TRBD1 (6 bases). The sample taken for sequencing was peripheral blood. The source is a man older than 75 with acute or convalescent COVID-19. The CDR3 DNA is TGTGCCAGTAGTCCGACGACAGGAAACTATGGCTACACCTTC. Translating gives CASSPTTGNYGYTF.